One sample yielded the 7 T cell receptor beta chains listed below, sequenced in a study of regulatory T cells in long-lasting Graves disease (dated by TCRdb to the early 2020s). This specimen's time point label, interpreted: persistent/refractory GD, antithyroid drugs over 5 years with positive TRAb. RNA was extracted from PBMCs in TRIzol for both TCR sequencing and RNA sequencing. The library was built by means of multiplex PCR. The reads were generated on an Illumina HiSeq 4000. CDR3 regions were amplified by Arm-PCR with iRepertoire HTBI primers to construct TCR beta libraries. The raw public reads went through TCRdb reprocessing: fastp at Q25, MiXCR clone calling, in-frame beta chains kept. Here each entry gathers all rows of one CDR3 protein and keeps the most common genes and DNA. For this sample the table gives roughly 450,000 distinct CDR3 sequences, of which approximately 23% were detected only once. Around 14% of the sample belongs to the ten largest clones.

Material: peripheral blood mononuclear cells (PBMCs), obtained when the disease was refractory, from a patient treated with antithyroid drugs. These receptors all come from a female donor with Graves disease.

This clonotype has a count of ten or more. The V and J genes are TRBV6-2 or TRBV6-3 and TRBJ1-2; no definite D call. Trimming removed 6 bases at V and 5 bases at J, with 13 bases between. The germline V gene encodes CDR1 MNHEY and CDR2 SVGEGT. CDR3 length: 13 amino acids. The DNA of the CDR3 is TGTGCCAGCAGGGGCCTTGGGCAGTATGGCTACACCTTC. As protein: CASRGLGQYGYTF.

This clonotype showed up many times. This rearrangement joins TRBV3-1 to TRBJ1-2; D remains ambiguous. Per the germline V gene, CDR1 is LGHDT and CDR2 is YNNKEL (reference sequence). There are 14 residues in the CDR3. Trimming removed 4 bases from V and 1 base from J, with 10 bases in between. CDR3 amino acids: CASSLGGNNYGYTF. CDR3 bases: TGTGCCAGCAGCCTAGGCGGGAATAACTATGGCTACACCTTC. Full variable domain (missing parts from reference TRBV3-1 and TRBJ1-2): DTAVSQTPKYLVTQMGNDKSIKCEQNLGHDTMYWYKQDSKKFLKIMFSYNNKELIINETVPNRFSPKSPDKAHLNLHINSLELGDSAVYFCASSLGGNNYGYTFGSGTRLTVV.

This clonotype appeared a few times. J is TRBJ2-7 and V is TRBV12-3 or TRBV12-4; no firm D call. This CDR3 has 13 amino acids. V lost 2 bases, J lost 6 bases, and 11 bases lay in between. The chain's CDR3 is CASSLFQVAEQYF. The CDR3 region has the DNA TGTGCCAGCAGTTTATTCCAAGTCGCCGAGCAGTACTTC.

This clonotype came up a few times. The chain carries TRBV3-1 and TRBJ1-6, with TRBD1 matching 9 bases. The CDR3 runs to 19 residues. The V and J ends lost 1 base and 5 bases, in that order; junction bases with no gene match: 12. Germline CDR1 reads LGHDT; CDR2 reads YNNKEL (reference sequence). The CDR3 protein is CASSQARLQRTGDNSPLHF. DNA of the CDR3: TGTGCCAGCAGCCAAGCCCGCTTACAAAGGACAGGGGATAATTCACCCCTCCACTTT.

This clonotype was seen repeatedly, ten times or more. This sequence joins TRBV2 and TRBJ1-5; D remains ambiguous. The V gene's germline CDR1 is SNHLY and CDR2 FYNNEI. Deletions cut 4 bases from V and 7 bases from J, with 11 bases between. This CDR3 is 13 amino acids long. The CDR3 sequence: CASSGGLWQPQHF. Written as DNA, the CDR3 is TGTGCCAGCAGTGGAGGCCTATGGCAGCCCCAGCATTTT.

There are a few counts of this clonotype. The chain recombines TRBV7-9 with TRBJ1-6; 9 bases are shared with TRBD1. CDR1 is SEHNR, CDR2 FQNEAQ, per germline (reference sequence). V dropped 4 bases and J dropped 8; count of bases not matched to a gene: 0. The CDR3 is made up of 13 amino acids. Here the CDR3 DNA reads TGTGCCAGCAGCTGGACAGGGGATTCACCCCTCCACTTT. Encoded protein: CASSWTGDSPLHF. The full variable domain, rest sourced from reference TRBV7-9 and TRBJ1-6, is DTGVSQNPRHKITKRGQNVTFRCDPISEHNRLYWYRQTLGQGPEFLTYFQNEAQLEKSRLLSDRFSAERPKGSFSTLEIQRTEQGDSAMYLCASSWTGDSPLHFGNGTRLTVT.

The V gene is TRBV2, the J gene TRBJ2-7; 8 nucleotides line up with TRBD2. CDR3 length equals 15 residues. Trimming cost V 6 bases and J 2 bases; bases outside gene matches: 9. The germline CDR1 and CDR2 sequences are SNHLY and FYNNEI. The CDR3 DNA follows: TGTGCCAGCAGCCCGGGACTAGGGGGGACCTACGAGCAGTACTTC. This translates into CASSPGLGGTYEQYF.